The 12 T cell receptor beta chains reported below all come from one sample, sequenced in a study of blood T cell repertoires in COVID-19. Here immunoSEQ multiplex PCR was the method, and the copy in TCRdb shows in-frame clones only, minus some. The table includes about 250,000 clones, 65% to 90% detected once. Sequencing used PBMCs or T cells enriched from blood (not recorded which). Source of these receptors: a man aged 18-30 years who had recovered from COVID-19.

This clone is a singleton in its sample. The V and J genes are TRBV28 and TRBJ1-2; 10 bases match TRBD1. Trimming at V came to 5 bases and at J to 7 bases, leaving 16 bases not matched to a gene. CDR3 size: 17 residues. Germline V CDR1 and CDR2: MDHEN, SYDVKM. This CDR3 is CASSADETGGHRVGYTF. The CDR3 DNA follows: TGTGCCAGCAGTGCGGACGAGACAGGGGGCCATCGGGTTGGCTACACCTTC.

This clone was counted once. The chain carries TRBV11-2 and TRBJ1-4; D may be TRBD1 (5 bases). The CDR3 has 15 residues. The ends were cut back, 5 bases at V and 0 bases at J, with 10 bases in the middle. Germline-derived CDR1 and CDR2 are SGHAT and FQNNGV. The CDR3 here is CASSPGIATNEKLFF. DNA of the CDR3: TGTGCCAGCAGCCCAGGGATCGCAACTAATGAAAAACTGTTTTTT.

This chain joins TRBV10-3 and TRBJ1-1; 7 nucleotides agree with TRBD1. The CDR3 contains 13 residues. V dropped 8 bases and J dropped 0; count of bases not matched to a gene: 3. CDR1 and CDR2 (germline): ENHRY, SYGVKD. CDR3 nucleotides: TGTGCCATCGGGGACAGCCTGAACACTGAAGCTTTCTTT. Translated: CAIGDSLNTEAFF.

The V and J genes are TRBV2 and TRBJ2-2, with 9 bases fitting TRBD2. This CDR3 region has 14 residues. V was pared by 6 bases and J by 6 bases, with 5 bases of the junction left unmatched. Germline CDR1 and CDR2: SNHLY and FYNNEI. Here the CDR3 reads CASRVIAGAGELFF. DNA of the CDR3: TGTGCCAGCAGGGTAATAGCGGGGGCCGGGGAGCTGTTTTTT.

This clone was observed once. The chain has TRBV4-1 and TRBJ2-1; tentatively, D is TRBD2 (5 bases). Per the germline V gene, CDR1 is MGHRA and CDR2 is YSYEKL. Trimming stripped 0 bases from V and 5 bases from J, with 14 bases between. The CDR3 is 16 residues long. CDR3 sequence: CASSQERATTNNEQFF. CDR3 nucleotide sequence: TGCGCCAGCAGCCAAGAAAGGGCGACTACCAACAATGAGCAGTTCTTC.

The V gene is TRBV3-1 (or the pseudogene TRBV3-2), the J gene TRBJ2-1; D possibly corresponds to TRBD2 (5 bases). Trimming pared 1 base from V and 3 bases from J, leaving 10 bases between. Germline V gene lookup returns CDR1 LGHDT and CDR2 YNNKEL (reference sequence). This CDR3 contains 15 residues. The CDR3 nucleotides are TGTGCCAGCAGCCAAGGAGCGGCACTCTACAATGAGCAGTTCTTC. Its translation: CASSQGAALYNEQFF.

The chain couples TRBV18 to TRBJ2-7; D possibly corresponds to TRBD1 (5 bases). The V gene lost 3 bases and the J gene lost 0 bases, with 9 bases spanning the gap. CDR1 and CDR2 (germline): KGHSH, LQKENI. The CDR3 has 14 residues. The CDR3: CASSPDTRSYEQYF. In DNA, the CDR3 is TGTGCCAGCTCACCGGACACCCGCTCCTACGAGCAGTACTTC.

The CDR3 spells CASSSGRENTIYF. The DNA of the CDR3 is TGCGCCAGCAGCTCGGGCCGGGAAAACACCATATATTTT. The chain uses TRBV5-1 and TRBJ1-3, with D hard to call. The CDR3 spans 13 residues. The ends were cut back, 3 bases at V and 6 bases at J, with 10 bases in the middle. Per the germline V gene, CDR1 is SGHRS and CDR2 is YFSETQ.

V and J are TRBV5-1 and TRBJ2-6; TRBD1 aligns across 8 bases. Germline V gene lookup returns CDR1 SGHRS and CDR2 YFSETQ. The CDR3 covers 16 residues. Germline trimming cut 4 bases from V and 2 bases from J; bases unmatched to any gene: 5. CDR3: CASSPGQGAGANVLTF. CDR3 nucleotide sequence: TGCGCCAGCAGCCCAGGACAGGGTGCTGGGGCCAACGTCCTGACTTTC. Based on the CDR3 plus reference TRBV5-1 and TRBJ2-6, the full variable domain is KAGVTQTPRYLIKTRGQQVTLSCSPISGHRSVSWYQQTPGQGLQFLFEYFSETQRNKGNFPGRFSGRQFSNSRSEMNVSTLELGDSALYLCASSPGQGAGANVLTFGAGSRLTVL.

The chain has TRBV30 and TRBJ1-2; 12 positions match TRBD1. Germline assignment: CDR1 GTSNPN and CDR2 SVGIG (reference sequence). The CDR3 covers 17 residues. The J segment lost 8 bases and the V segment lost 4 bases, leaving 17 bases of the junction unmatched. CDR3 coding DNA: TGTGCCTGGACCCCCCCGATGGGGGACAGGGGGCTTGGAGGCTACACCTTC. Its translation is CAWTPPMGDRGLGGYTF.

This chain's CDR3 is CASRAGTGDEQYF. The DNA for the CDR3 is TGTGCCAGTAGAGCCGGGACAGGGGACGAGCAGTACTTC. V gene TRBV19 combines with J gene TRBJ2-7, with 10 nucleotides matching TRBD1. This CDR3 is built from 13 residues. CDR1 and CDR2 from the germline V gene are LNHDA and SQIVND (reference sequence). V gave up 6 bases and J gave up 5 bases; unmatched junction bases: 4.

The V gene is TRBV5-1, the J gene TRBJ1-2; tentatively, D is TRBD1 (6 bases). This CDR3 spans 12 amino acids. V was clipped by 4 bases and J by 5 bases, with 9 bases between them. CDR1 SGHRS and CDR2 YFSETQ come from the germline V gene. The CDR3 protein is CASSPDRYGYTF. Written as DNA, the CDR3 is TGCGCCAGCAGCCCGGACAGATATGGCTACACCTTC. The whole variable domain, filled in from reference TRBV5-1 and TRBJ1-2, reads KAGVTQTPRYLIKTRGQQVTLSCSPISGHRSVSWYQQTPGQGLQFLFEYFSETQRNKGNFPGRFSGRQFSNSRSEMNVSTLELGDSALYLCASSPDRYGYTFGSGTRLTVV.